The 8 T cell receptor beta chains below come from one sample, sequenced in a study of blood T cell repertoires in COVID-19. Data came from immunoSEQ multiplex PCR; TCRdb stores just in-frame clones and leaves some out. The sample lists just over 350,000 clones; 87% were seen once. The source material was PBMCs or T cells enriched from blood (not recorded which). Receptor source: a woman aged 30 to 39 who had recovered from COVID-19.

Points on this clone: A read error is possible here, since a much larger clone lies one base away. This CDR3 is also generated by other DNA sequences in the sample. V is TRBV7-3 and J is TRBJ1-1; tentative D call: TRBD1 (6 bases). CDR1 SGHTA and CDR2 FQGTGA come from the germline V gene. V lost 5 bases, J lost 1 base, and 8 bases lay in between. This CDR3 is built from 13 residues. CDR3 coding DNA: TGTGCCAGCAGCCTACAGGGGAACACTGAAGCTTTCTTT. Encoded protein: CASSLQGNTEAFF.

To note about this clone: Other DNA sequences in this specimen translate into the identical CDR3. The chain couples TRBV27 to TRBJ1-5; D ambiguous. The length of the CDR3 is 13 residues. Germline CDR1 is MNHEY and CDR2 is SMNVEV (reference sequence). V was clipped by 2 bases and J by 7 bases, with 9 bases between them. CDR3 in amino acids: CASSLGRRQPQHF. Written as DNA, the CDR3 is TGTGCCAGCAGTTTAGGGCGCCGGCAGCCCCAGCATTTT.

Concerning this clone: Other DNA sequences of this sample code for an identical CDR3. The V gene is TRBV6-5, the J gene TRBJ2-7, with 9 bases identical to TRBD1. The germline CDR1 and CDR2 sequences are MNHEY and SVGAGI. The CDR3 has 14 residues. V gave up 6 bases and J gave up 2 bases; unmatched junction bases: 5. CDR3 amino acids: CASSSDRGTYEQYF. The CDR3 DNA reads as TGTGCCAGCAGCTCAGACAGGGGGACCTACGAGCAGTACTTC.

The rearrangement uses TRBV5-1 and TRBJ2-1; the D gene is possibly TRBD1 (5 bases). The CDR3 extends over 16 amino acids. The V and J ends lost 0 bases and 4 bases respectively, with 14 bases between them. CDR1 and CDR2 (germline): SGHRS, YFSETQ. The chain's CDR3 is CASSLEQQGDYNEQFF. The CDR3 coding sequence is TGCGCCAGCAGCTTGGAACAGCAAGGGGATTACAATGAGCAGTTCTTC.

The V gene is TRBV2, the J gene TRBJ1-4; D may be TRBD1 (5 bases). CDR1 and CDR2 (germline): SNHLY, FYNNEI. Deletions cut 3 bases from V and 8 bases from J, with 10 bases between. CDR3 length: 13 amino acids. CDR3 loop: CASSDGGGEKLFF. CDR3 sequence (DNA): TGTGCCAGCAGTGATGGGGGAGGGGAAAAACTGTTTTTT. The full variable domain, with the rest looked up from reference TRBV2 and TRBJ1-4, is EPEVTQTPSHQVTQMGQEVILRCVPISNHLYFYWYRQILGQKVEFLVSFYNNEISEKSEIFDDQFSVERPDGSNFTLKIRSTKLEDSAMYFCASSDGGGEKLFFGSGTQLSVL.

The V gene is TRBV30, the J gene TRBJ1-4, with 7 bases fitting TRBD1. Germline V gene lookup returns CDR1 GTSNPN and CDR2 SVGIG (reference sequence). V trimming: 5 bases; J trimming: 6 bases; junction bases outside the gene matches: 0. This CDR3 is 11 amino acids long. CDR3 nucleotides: TGTGCCTGGGGACAGGATGAAAAACTGTTTTTT. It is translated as CAWGQDEKLFF.

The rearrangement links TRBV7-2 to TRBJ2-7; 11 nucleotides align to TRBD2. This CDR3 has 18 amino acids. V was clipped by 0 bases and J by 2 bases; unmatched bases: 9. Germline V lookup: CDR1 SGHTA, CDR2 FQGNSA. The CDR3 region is CASSLAHGRLAGTYEQYF. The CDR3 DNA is TGTGCCAGCAGCTTAGCTCACGGAAGACTAGCGGGAACCTACGAGCAGTACTTC.

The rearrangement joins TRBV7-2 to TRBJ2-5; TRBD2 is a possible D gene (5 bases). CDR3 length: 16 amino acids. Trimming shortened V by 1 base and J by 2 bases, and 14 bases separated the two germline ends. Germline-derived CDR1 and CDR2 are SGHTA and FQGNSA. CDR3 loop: CASSLDSREIQETQYF. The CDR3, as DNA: TGTGCCAGCAGCTTAGACTCACGGGAAATTCAAGAGACCCAGTACTTC. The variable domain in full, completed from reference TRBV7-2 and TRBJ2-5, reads GAGVSQSPSNKVTEKGKDVELRCDPISGHTALYWYRQSLGQGLEFLIYFQGNSAPDKSGLPSDRFSAERTGGSVSTLTIQRTQQEDSAVYLCASSLDSREIQETQYFGPGTRLLVL.